This T cell receptor beta chain was captured by sequencing in a study of beta chain features in type 1 diabetes. Isolated RNA was reverse transcribed in full, so expressed TCRB transcripts were sequenced. TCRdb's copy holds only in-frame clones and misses some; the assay was immunoSEQ multiplex PCR. In the table there are 860,000 or so clones, roughly 17% of which are singletons. Trimming left V 4 bases short and J 0 bases short, with 13 bases between. The CDR3 spans 16 residues. Germline CDR1 and CDR2: SGDLS and YYNGEE. This chain connects TRBV9 to TRBJ2-2; weak D call: TRBD2 (7 bases). Sequenced input: naive CD4+ T cells from blood. This TCR was sampled from a woman under 30 in good health. The CDR3 loop reads CASSPQGTTNTGELFF. In nucleotides, the CDR3 is TGTGCCAGCAGCCCGCAGGGGACTACGAACACCGGGGAGCTGTTTTTT.